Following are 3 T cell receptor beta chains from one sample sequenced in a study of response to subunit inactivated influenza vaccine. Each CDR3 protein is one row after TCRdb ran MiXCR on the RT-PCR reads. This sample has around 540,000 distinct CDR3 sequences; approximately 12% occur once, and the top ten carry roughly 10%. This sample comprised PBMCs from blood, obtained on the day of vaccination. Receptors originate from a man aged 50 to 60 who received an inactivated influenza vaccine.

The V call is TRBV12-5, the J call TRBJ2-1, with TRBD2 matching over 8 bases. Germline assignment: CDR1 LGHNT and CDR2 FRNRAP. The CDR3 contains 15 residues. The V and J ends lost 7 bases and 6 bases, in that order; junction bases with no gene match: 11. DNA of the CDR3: TGTGCTAGTGCCCCTCCCGGGAGGGCTGGCAATGAGCAGTTCTTC. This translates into CASAPPGRAGNEQFF.

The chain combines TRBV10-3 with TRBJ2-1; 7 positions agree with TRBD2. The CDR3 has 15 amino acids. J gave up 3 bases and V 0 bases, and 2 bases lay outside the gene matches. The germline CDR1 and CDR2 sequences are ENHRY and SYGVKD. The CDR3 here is CAISESERGYNEQFF. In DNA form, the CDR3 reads TGTGCCATCAGTGAGTCTGAGCGGGGCTACAATGAGCAGTTCTTC.

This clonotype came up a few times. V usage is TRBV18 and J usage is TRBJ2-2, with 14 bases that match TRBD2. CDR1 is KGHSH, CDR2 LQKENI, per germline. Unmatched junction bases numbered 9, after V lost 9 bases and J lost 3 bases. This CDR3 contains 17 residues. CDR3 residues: CASRGLAGASYTGELFF. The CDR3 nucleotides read TGTGCCAGTAGGGGACTAGCGGGAGCATCTTACACCGGGGAGCTGTTTTTT.